This T cell receptor (beta chain) was identified in a study of cytomegalovirus exposure and HLA in healthy donors. PCR used 60 Vbeta primers and 13 Jbeta primers. Assay used: immunoSEQ multiplex PCR; TCRdb lists only in-frame clones, some missing. The sample data list 150,000 to 200,000 clones. V was trimmed by 4 bases and J by 1 base, leaving 4 bases between them. Looked up from germline, CDR1 is MNHEY and CDR2 is SMNVEV (reference sequence). The CDR3 is 13 residues long. The J gene is TRBJ2-2, the V gene TRBV27; D not resolved. The TCR sequence derives from a young man in good health and CMV-seronegative. Source material: PBMCs. The CDR3 reads CASSWRNTGELFF. CDR3 bases: TGTGCCAGCAGTTGGAGGAACACCGGGGAGCTGTTTTTT.